This passage covers 23 T cell receptor beta chains from one sample sequenced in a study of T cell changes during pregnancy in multiple sclerosis. Method: immunoSEQ multiplex PCR; TCRdb's copy keeps in-frame clones and lacks some. The sample includes about 60,000 clones, about 92% seen only once; the top ten take around 3.7%. Material: CD8+ T cells from peripheral blood mononuclear cells, obtained in the second trimester of pregnancy. Source of these receptors: a female donor with multiple sclerosis, enrolled in a pregnancy study.

CDR3 in DNA: TGTGCCAGCAGCCTCGGGGGGGCGGGGGCTATCGCGGATGAGCAGTTCTTC. Translated: CASSLGGAGAIADEQFF. The chain joins TRBV5-5 to TRBJ2-1, with 8 bases matching TRBD2. The J segment lost 8 bases and the V segment lost 4 bases, leaving 17 bases of the junction unmatched. Germline-derived CDR1 and CDR2 are SGHKS and YYEKEE (reference sequence). CDR3 length equals 17 residues.

V usage is TRBV27 and J usage is TRBJ2-1, with TRBD2 matching 9 bases. The CDR3 loop spans 16 amino acids. From germline, CDR1 is MNHEY and CDR2 SMNVEV (reference sequence). V lost 5 bases, J lost 8 bases, and 13 bases stayed unmatched. CDR3: CASSPLAGEVRHEQFF. The CDR3 nucleotides are TGTGCCAGCAGTCCCTTAGCGGGAGAGGTGCGGCATGAGCAGTTCTTC.

This chain joins TRBV7-9 and TRBJ2-7; TRBD1 matches 9 bases. Germline values: CDR1 SEHNR, CDR2 FQNEAQ (reference sequence). The CDR3 is 15 amino acids. V was pared by 1 base and J by 2 bases, with 3 bases of the junction left unmatched. The CDR3 DNA is TGTGCCAGCAGCTTAGGGACAGGGGTCACCTACGAGCAGTACTTC. Translating gives CASSLGTGVTYEQYF.

This clone occurred once. The chain is built from TRBV9 and TRBJ1-1; possible D gene TRBD1, 6 bases. This CDR3 has 13 residues. Trimming shortened V by 3 bases and J by 4 bases, and 10 bases separated the two germline ends. CDR1 is SGDLS, CDR2 YYNGEE, per germline. CDR3 sequence reads: CASSESDSTEAFF. DNA of the CDR3: TGTGCCAGCAGCGAATCGGACAGCACTGAAGCTTTCTTT.

The V and J genes are TRBV6-4 and TRBJ2-1; D is ambiguous. The CDR3 runs to 15 residues. Trimming removed 5 bases at V and 0 bases at J, with 11 bases between. Germline CDR1 is MRHNA and CDR2 is SNTAGT. CDR3 nucleotides: TGTGCCAGCAGTAAGTCTCCGAGCTCCTACAATGAGCAGTTCTTC. It encodes CASSKSPSSYNEQFF.

The V gene is TRBV5-6, the J gene TRBJ2-4, with TRBD2 matching over 15 bases. The length of the CDR3 is 16 residues. V trimming: 0 bases; J trimming: 9 bases; junction bases outside the gene matches: 4. The V gene's germline CDR1 is SGHDT and CDR2 YYEEEE. In nucleotides, the CDR3 is TGTGCCAGCAGCTTGGGGACTAGCGGGGGGGCGGGCATTCAGTACTTC. Amino acids: CASSLGTSGGAGIQYF.

V gene TRBV28 combines with J gene TRBJ1-5; D possibly corresponds to TRBD1 (6 bases). The V gene's germline CDR1 is MDHEN and CDR2 SYDVKM. With 8 bases removed from V and 6 bases from J, the gap between germline ends came to 20 bases. The CDR3 sequence is 15 residues long. The CDR3 DNA follows: TGTGCCAGCTGCCCTCTGGGGGCGCAGGTTCAGCCCCAGCATTTT. Amino acid sequence: CASCPLGAQVQPQHF.

This rearrangement joins TRBV5-4 to TRBJ1-1, with D maybe TRBD1 (5 bases). Germline-derived CDR1 and CDR2 are SGHNT and YYREEE (reference sequence). The V gene lost 3 bases and the J gene lost 4 bases, with 10 bases spanning the gap. The CDR3 is 13 amino acids. The CDR3 sequence: CASSWGRGTEAFF. The CDR3 DNA follows: TGTGCCAGCAGCTGGGGTAGGGGCACTGAAGCTTTCTTT.

The gene calls are TRBV5-5 and TRBJ1-1, with no clear D. The CDR3 runs to 14 residues. Trimming removed 2 bases at V and 1 base at J, with 9 bases between. Germline values: CDR1 SGHKS, CDR2 YYEKEE (reference sequence). In DNA, the CDR3 is TGTGCCAGCAGCTTCGACACTTCGAACACTGAAGCTTTCTTT. Translation gives CASSFDTSNTEAFF.

To note about this clone: Other DNA sequences in this sample translate to the same CDR3. This sequence joins TRBV30 and TRBJ2-7; 7 bases match TRBD2. This CDR3 has 15 amino acids. CDR1 is GTSNPN, CDR2 SVGIG, per germline (reference sequence). V shed 0 bases and J 7 bases; nucleotides not matched to a gene: 12. The CDR3 loop is CAWSVTGLGTSEQYF. The CDR3 bases are TGTGCCTGGAGTGTAACCGGACTAGGTACCTCTGAGCAGTACTTC.

The V and J genes are TRBV7-2 and TRBJ1-5, with D unclear. Trimming left V 3 bases short and J 6 bases short, with 6 bases between. Germline V lookup: CDR1 SGHTA, CDR2 FQGNSA. The CDR3 contains 12 residues. The DNA of the CDR3 is TGTGCCAGCAGCTTCTCGGGTCAGCCCCAGCATTTT. The encoded protein is CASSFSGQPQHF.

The CDR3 nucleotides are TGTGCCAGCAGCCAGGGCCCGGGACAGCACTCCTACAATGAGCAGTTCTTC. Protein sequence: CASSQGPGQHSYNEQFF. The rearrangement links TRBV14 to TRBJ2-1, with 7 bases identical to TRBD1. Trimming cost V 3 bases and J 0 bases; bases outside gene matches: 8. The germline V gene has CDR1 SGHDN and CDR2 FVKESK. The CDR3 is 17 amino acids.

The V call is TRBV2, the J call TRBJ2-7; maybe TRBD2 (7 bases). CDR1 SNHLY and CDR2 FYNNEI come from the germline V gene. There are 12 residues in the CDR3. Deletions cut 11 bases from V and 7 bases from J, with 18 bases between. CDR3 coding DNA: TGTGCCCTGAGGGGGGGCGAGTATGAGCAGTACTTC. Its protein product is CALRGGEYEQYF.

V is TRBV11-3 and J is TRBJ2-2, with 10 bases fitting TRBD2. V shed 5 bases, J shed 3 bases, and the junction held 9 bases outside the gene matches. The germline gives CDR1 SGHNT, CDR2 YENEEA. The CDR3 is made up of 17 amino acids. CDR3 loop: CASSEGLARGDTGELFF. DNA of the CDR3: TGTGCCAGCAGCGAGGGACTAGCGCGAGGTGACACCGGGGAGCTGTTTTTT.

The chain recombines TRBV19 with TRBJ1-1, with 8 bases matching TRBD1. With 6 bases clipped from V and 1 base from J, the junction kept 4 bases outside the gene matches. The CDR3 has 14 residues. Germline V gene lookup returns CDR1 LNHDA and CDR2 SQIVND (reference sequence). The CDR3, as DNA: TGTGCCAGTAGGGTAACAGGGGGGAACACTGAAGCTTTCTTT. Translated: CASRVTGGNTEAFF.

In its sample, this clone was seen once. The chain carries TRBV7-9 and TRBJ2-1, with 9 bases lining up with TRBD1. CDR1 and CDR2 from the germline V gene are SEHNR and FQNEAQ (reference sequence). V was clipped by 5 bases and J by 8 bases; unmatched bases: 10. The CDR3 length is 15 residues. The CDR3 DNA reads TGTGCCAGCAGCGTAACGGGACAGGGAGGCGATGAGCAGTTCTTC. Residues: CASSVTGQGGDEQFF.

The chain joins TRBV5-6 to TRBJ2-1, with 8 bases lining up with TRBD2. This CDR3 region has 17 residues. Unmatched junction bases numbered 14, after V lost 3 bases and J lost 6 bases. In germline, CDR1 is SGHDT, CDR2 YYEEEE. The CDR3 reads CASSYRAEGLVGNEQFF. The CDR3, as DNA: TGTGCCAGCAGCTACCGCGCCGAGGGACTAGTTGGCAATGAGCAGTTCTTC.

The gene calls are TRBV29-1 and TRBJ1-2; TRBD1 is a possible D gene (5 bases). This CDR3 spans 13 amino acids. Germline lookup yields CDR1 SQVTM and CDR2 ANQGSEA. Trimming took off 3 bases at V and 3 bases at J, with 11 bases between the two ends. Here the CDR3 DNA reads TGCAGCGTTGACCCAGGGAACGACTATGGCTACACCTTC. Amino acids: CSVDPGNDYGYTF. Combining the CDR3 with reference TRBV29-1 and TRBJ1-2 gives the whole variable domain SAVISQKPSRDICQRGTSLTIQCQVDSQVTMMFWYRQQPGQSLTLIATANQGSEATYESGFVIDKFPISRPNLTFSTLTVSNMSPEDSSIYLCSVDPGNDYGYTFGSGTRLTVV.

The rearrangement uses TRBV5-4 and TRBJ1-1; no firm D call. Trimming left V 7 bases short and J 5 bases short, with 12 bases between. In germline, CDR1 is SGHNT, CDR2 YYREEE (reference sequence). This CDR3 region has 12 residues. This CDR3 is CASGVRVTEAFF. CDR3 in DNA: TGTGCCAGCGGCGTGAGGGTAACTGAAGCTTTCTTT.

This chain links TRBV5-8 with TRBJ2-3; 10 nucleotides align to TRBD2. V shed 4 bases and J 1 base; nucleotides not matched to a gene: 15. This CDR3 comprises 19 residues. From germline, CDR1 is SGHTS and CDR2 YDEGEE. The CDR3 is CASSLGLAGVSHGTDTQYF. The CDR3 DNA reads as TGTGCCAGCAGCCTTGGGCTAGCGGGAGTAAGTCACGGCACAGATACGCAGTATTTT.

This rearrangement joins TRBV7-9 to TRBJ2-7; 10 nucleotides match TRBD1. Per germline, CDR1 SEHNR and CDR2 FQNEAQ (reference sequence). With V trimmed by 1 base and J by 5 bases, 14 bases remained unmatched. The CDR3 has 18 residues. The CDR3: CASSLGAPLGTGADEQYF. The CDR3 nucleotides are TGTGCCAGCAGCTTAGGTGCCCCCCTAGGGACAGGGGCGGACGAGCAGTACTTC.

The chain uses TRBV6-1 and TRBJ1-1; D unresolved. The CDR3 length is 13 residues. V dropped 6 bases and J dropped 2 bases, with 10 bases sitting between them. In germline, CDR1 is MNHNS, CDR2 SASEGT. This CDR3 is CASRGTENTEAFF. The DNA of the CDR3 is TGTGCCAGCAGGGGCACAGAAAACACTGAAGCTTTCTTT.

A single count supports this clone. The chain combines TRBV11-2 with TRBJ1-1; D remains unclear. CDR3 length: 14 residues. Looked up from germline, CDR1 is SGHAT and CDR2 is FQNNGV. V was pared by 3 bases and J by 5 bases, with 13 bases between. The CDR3 loop reads CASSFNSLGTEAFF. CDR3 coding DNA: TGTGCCAGCAGCTTTAACAGTCTGGGTACTGAAGCTTTCTTT.